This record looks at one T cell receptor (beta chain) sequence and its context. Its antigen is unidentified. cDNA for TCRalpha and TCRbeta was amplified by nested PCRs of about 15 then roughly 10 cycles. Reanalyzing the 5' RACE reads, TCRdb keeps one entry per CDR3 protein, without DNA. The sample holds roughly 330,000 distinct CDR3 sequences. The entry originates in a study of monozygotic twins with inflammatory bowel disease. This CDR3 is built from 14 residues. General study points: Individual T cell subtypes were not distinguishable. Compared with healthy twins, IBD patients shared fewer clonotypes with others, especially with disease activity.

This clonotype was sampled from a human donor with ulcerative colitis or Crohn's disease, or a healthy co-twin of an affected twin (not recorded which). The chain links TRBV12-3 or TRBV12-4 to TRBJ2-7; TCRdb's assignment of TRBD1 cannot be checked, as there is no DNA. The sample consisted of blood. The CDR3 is CASSSSTGSSEQYF.